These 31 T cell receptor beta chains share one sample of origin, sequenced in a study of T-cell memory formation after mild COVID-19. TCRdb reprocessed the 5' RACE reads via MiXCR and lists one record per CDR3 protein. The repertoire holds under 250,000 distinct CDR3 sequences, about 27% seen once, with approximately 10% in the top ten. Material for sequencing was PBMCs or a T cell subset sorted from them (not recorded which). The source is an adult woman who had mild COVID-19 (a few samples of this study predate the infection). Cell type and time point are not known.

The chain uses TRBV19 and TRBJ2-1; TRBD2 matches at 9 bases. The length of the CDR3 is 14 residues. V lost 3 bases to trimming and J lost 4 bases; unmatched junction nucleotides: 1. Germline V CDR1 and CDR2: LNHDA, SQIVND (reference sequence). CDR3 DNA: TGTGCCAGTAGTATGCGGGAGGGGTACAATGAGCAGTTCTTC. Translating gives CASSMREGYNEQFF.

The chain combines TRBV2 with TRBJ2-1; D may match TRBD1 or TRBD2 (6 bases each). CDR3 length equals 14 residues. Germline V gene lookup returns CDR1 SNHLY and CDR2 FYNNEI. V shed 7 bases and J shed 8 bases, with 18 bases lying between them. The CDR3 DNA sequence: TGTGCCAGCAAGCCCACAGGGAGGAAGGATGAGCAGTTCTTC. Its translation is CASKPTGRKDEQFF. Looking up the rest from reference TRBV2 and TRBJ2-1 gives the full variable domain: EPEVTQTPSHQVTQMGQEVILRCVPISNHLYFYWYRQILGQKVEFLVSFYNNEISEKSEIFDDQFSVERPDGSNFTLKIRSTKLEDSAMYFCASKPTGRKDEQFFGPGTRLTVL.

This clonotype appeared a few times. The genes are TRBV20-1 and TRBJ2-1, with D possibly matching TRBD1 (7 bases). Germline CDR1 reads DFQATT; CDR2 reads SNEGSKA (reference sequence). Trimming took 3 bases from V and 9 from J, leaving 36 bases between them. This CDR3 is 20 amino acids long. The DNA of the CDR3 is TGCAGTGCTAGGGTATCCGGGACAGCTCGAGATTGGGGCTCGGAGGGTGAGCAGTTCTTC. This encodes CSARVSGTARDWGSEGEQFF.

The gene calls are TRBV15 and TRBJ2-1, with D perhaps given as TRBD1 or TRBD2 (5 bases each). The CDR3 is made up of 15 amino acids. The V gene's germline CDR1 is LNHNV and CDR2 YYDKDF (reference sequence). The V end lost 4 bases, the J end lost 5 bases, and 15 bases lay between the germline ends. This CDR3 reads CATSMPRDRDNEQFF. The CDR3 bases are TGTGCCACCAGCATGCCCCGGGACCGCGACAATGAGCAGTTCTTC.

The CDR3 DNA reads TGCAGCGTTGTGAAAGGGGGGGCTTTCGCGAACACCGGGGAGCTGTTTTTT. Translating gives CSVVKGGAFANTGELFF. This chain links TRBV29-1 with TRBJ2-2; weak D call: TRBD2 (7 bases). This CDR3 is 17 amino acids long. The germline gives CDR1 SQVTM, CDR2 ANQGSEA. V was pared by 4 bases and J by 0 bases, with 18 bases between.

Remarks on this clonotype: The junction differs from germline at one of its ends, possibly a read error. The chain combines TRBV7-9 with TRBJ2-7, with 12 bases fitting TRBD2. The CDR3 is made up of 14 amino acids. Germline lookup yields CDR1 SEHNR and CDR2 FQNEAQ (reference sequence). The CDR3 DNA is TGTGCCAGCAGCCTAGCGGGAGGGCACTACGAGCAGTACTTC. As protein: CASSLAGGHYEQYF.

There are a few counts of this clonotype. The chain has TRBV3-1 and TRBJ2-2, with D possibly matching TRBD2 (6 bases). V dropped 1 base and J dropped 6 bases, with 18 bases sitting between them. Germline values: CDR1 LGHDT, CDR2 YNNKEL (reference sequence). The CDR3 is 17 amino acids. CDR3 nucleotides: TGTGCCAGCAGCCAAGGTTTCCGCTGGGGGGACCCCGGGGAGCTGTTTTTT. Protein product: CASSQGFRWGDPGELFF.

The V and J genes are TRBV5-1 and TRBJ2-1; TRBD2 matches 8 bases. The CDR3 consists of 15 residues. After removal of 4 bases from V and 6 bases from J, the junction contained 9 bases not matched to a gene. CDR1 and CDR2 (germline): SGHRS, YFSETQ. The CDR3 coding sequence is TGCGCCAGCAGCGGAACTAGCGGACCTTCCAATGAGCAGTTCTTC. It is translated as CASSGTSGPSNEQFF.

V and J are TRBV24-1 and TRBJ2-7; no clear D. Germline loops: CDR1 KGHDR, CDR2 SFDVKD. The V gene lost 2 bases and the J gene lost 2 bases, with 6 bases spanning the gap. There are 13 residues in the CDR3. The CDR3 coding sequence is TGTGCCACCAGTGATTCTAAAGCCTACGAGCAGTACTTC. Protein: CATSDSKAYEQYF.

CDR3 DNA: TGTGCCAGCAGCCTCGACAGGGGATATCAGCCCCAGCATTTT. Amino acids: CASSLDRGYQPQHF. The V call is TRBV7-2, the J call TRBJ1-5; 8 bases map to TRBD1. J gave up 5 bases and V 5 bases, and 5 bases lay outside the gene matches. Per germline, CDR1 SGHTA and CDR2 FQGNSA. The CDR3 sequence is 14 residues long.

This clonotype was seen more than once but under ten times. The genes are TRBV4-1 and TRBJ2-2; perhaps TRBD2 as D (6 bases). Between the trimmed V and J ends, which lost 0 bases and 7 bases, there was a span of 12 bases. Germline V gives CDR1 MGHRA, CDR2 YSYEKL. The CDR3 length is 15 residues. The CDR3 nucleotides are TGCGCCAGCAGCCAAGAGGGACTTTCGTACGGGGAGCTGTTTTTT. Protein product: CASSQEGLSYGELFF.

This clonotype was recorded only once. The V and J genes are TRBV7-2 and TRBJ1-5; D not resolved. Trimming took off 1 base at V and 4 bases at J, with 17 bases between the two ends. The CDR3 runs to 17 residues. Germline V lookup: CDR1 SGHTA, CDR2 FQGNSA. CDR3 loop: CASSLVGRDPPNQPQHF. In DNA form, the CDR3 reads TGTGCCAGCAGCTTAGTAGGCCGGGATCCCCCAAATCAGCCCCAGCATTTT.

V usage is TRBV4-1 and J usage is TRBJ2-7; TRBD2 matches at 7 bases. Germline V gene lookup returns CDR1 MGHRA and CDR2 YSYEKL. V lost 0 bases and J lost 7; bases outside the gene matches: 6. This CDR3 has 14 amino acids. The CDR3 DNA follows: TGCGCCAGCAGCCAAGAGGGGAGGGTTGGAGAGCAGTACTTC. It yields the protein CASSQEGRVGEQYF.

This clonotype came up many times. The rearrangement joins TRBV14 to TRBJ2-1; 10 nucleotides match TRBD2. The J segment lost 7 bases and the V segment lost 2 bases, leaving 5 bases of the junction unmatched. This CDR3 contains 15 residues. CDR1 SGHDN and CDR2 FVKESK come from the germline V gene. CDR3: CASSQLAGVSNEQFF. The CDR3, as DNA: TGTGCCAGCAGCCAACTAGCGGGAGTTTCAAATGAGCAGTTCTTC.

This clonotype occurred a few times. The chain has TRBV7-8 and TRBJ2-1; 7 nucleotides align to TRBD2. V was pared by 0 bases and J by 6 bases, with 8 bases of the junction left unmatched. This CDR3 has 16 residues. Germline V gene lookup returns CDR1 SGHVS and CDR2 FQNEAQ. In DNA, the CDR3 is TGTGCCAGCAGCTTAGCGGGACTACACTTCCCCAATGAGCAGTTCTTC. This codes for CASSLAGLHFPNEQFF.

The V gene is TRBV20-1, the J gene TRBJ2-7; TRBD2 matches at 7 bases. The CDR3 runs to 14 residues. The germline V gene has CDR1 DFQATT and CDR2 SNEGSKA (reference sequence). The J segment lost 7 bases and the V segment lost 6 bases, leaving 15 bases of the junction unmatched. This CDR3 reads CSANDGGPGREQYF. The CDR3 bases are TGCAGTGCCAATGACGGGGGACCCGGGAGGGAGCAGTACTTC.

CDR3 sequence (DNA): TGTGCCAGCAGTTTAGGGGCCAGGCCGGACACAGATACGCAGTATTTT. It specifies CASSLGARPDTDTQYF. The V gene is TRBV12-3 or TRBV12-4, the J gene TRBJ2-3; D is uncertain. V gave up 1 base and J gave up 2 bases, with 13 bases separating them. The CDR3 runs to 16 residues.

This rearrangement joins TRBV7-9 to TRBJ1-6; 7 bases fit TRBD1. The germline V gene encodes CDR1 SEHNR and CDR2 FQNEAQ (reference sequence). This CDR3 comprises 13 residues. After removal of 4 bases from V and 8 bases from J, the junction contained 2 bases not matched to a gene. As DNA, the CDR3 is TGTGCCAGCAGCTACGGACAGGATTCACCCCTCCACTTT. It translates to CASSYGQDSPLHF.

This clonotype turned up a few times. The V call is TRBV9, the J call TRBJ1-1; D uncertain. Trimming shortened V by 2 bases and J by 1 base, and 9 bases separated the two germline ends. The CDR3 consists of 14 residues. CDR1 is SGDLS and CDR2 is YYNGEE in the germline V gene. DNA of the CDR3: TGTGCCAGCAGCGTCGGACTGACGAACACTGAAGCTTTCTTT. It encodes CASSVGLTNTEAFF.

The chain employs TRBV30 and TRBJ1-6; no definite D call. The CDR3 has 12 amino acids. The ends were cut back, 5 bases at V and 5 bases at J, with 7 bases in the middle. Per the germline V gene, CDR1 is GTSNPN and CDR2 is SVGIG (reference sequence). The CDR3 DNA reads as TGTGCCTGGGGACCAGATAATTCACCCCTCCACTTT. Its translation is CAWGPDNSPLHF.

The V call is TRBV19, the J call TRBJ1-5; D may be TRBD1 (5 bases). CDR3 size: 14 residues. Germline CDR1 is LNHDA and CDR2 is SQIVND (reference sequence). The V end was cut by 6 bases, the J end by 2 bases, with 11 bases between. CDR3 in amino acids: CASSLQVGNQPQHF. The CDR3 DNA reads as TGTGCCAGTAGCTTACAGGTGGGCAATCAGCCCCAGCATTTT.

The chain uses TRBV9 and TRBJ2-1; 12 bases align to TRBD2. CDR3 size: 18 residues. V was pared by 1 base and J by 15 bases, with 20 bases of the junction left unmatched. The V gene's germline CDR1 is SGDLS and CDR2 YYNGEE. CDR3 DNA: TGTGCCAGCAGCGTAATCAGTGCTAGCGGGGGGGATGATGGCTTGTGGTTCTTC. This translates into CASSVISASGGDDGLWFF.

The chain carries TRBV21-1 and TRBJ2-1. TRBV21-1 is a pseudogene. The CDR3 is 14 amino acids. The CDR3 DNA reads TGTGCCAGCATTGGCAGGGGCTCCTACAATGAGCAGTTCTTC. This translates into CASIGRGSYNEQFF.

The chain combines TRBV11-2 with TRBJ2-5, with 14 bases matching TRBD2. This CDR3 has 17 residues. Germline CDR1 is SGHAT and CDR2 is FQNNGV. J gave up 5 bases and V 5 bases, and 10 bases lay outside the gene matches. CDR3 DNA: TGTGCCAGCAGCACTCGACTAGCGGGGGGGCCACGGGAGACCCAGTACTTC. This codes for CASSTRLAGGPRETQYF.

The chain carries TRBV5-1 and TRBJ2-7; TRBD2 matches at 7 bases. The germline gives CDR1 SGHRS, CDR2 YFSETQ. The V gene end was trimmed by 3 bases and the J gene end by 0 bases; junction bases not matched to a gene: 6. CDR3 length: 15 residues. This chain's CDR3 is CASSSGGSLSYEQYF. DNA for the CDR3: TGCGCCAGCAGCTCCGGGGGGTCCCTCTCCTACGAGCAGTACTTC. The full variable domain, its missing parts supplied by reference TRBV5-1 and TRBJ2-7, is KAGVTQTPRYLIKTRGQQVTLSCSPISGHRSVSWYQQTPGQGLQFLFEYFSETQRNKGNFPGRFSGRQFSNSRSEMNVSTLELGDSALYLCASSSGGSLSYEQYFGPGTRLTVT.

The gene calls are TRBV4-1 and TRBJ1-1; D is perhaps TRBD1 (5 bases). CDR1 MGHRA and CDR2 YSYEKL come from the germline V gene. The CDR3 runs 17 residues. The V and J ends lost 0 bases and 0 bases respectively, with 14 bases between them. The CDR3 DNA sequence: TGCGCCAGCAGCCAAGATCTGACCGGACATTTGAACACTGAAGCTTTCTTT. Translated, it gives CASSQDLTGHLNTEAFF.

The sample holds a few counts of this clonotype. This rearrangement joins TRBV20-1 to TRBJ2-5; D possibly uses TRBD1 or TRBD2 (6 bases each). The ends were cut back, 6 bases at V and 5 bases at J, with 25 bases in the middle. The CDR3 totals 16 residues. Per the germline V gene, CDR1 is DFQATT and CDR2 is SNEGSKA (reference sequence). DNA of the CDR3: TGCAGTGCCCCCCGGAGGGCGGAGCAGGGGTTCGAGACCCAGTACTTC. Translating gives CSAPRRAEQGFETQYF.

CDR3 nucleotides: TGCGCCAGCACCGGAGCGGGAGAAGAGACCCAGTACTTC. Its protein is CASTGAGEETQYF. The genes are TRBV5-1 and TRBJ2-5; TRBD2 agrees at 8 bases. V was clipped by 6 bases and J by 3 bases; unmatched bases: 4. This CDR3 contains 13 residues. Germline V CDR1 and CDR2: SGHRS, YFSETQ.

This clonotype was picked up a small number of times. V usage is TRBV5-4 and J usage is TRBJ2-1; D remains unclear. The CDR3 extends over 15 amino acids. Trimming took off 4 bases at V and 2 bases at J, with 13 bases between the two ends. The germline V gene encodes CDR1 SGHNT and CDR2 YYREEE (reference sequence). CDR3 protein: CASSMTSGPYNEQFF. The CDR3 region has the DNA TGTGCCAGCAGCATGACGTCAGGCCCCTACAATGAGCAGTTCTTC.

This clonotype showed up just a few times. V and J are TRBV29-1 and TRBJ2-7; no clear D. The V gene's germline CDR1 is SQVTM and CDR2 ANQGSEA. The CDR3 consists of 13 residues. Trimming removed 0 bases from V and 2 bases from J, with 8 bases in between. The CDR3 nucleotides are TGCAGCGTTGAAGACATAAATACCTACGAGCAGTACTTC. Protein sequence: CSVEDINTYEQYF.

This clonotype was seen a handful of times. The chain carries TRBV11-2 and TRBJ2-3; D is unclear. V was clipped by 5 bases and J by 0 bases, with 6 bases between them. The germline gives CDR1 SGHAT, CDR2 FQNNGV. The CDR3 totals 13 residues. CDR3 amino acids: CASSVTSTDTQYF. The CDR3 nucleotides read TGTGCCAGCAGCGTCACAAGCACAGATACGCAGTATTTT.